Presented here are 5 T cell receptor beta chains from one specimen sequenced in a study of blood T cell repertoires in COVID-19. Sequencing was performed with immunoSEQ multiplex PCR; in TCRdb, only in-frame clones are kept and a portion is missing. The table lists tens of thousands of clones, about 90% of them singletons, with more than 5% in the top ten. The specimen was peripheral blood. These receptors were obtained from a man in his 60s with active COVID-19.

The V gene is TRBV4-1, the J gene TRBJ1-3; 8 bases agree with TRBD1. Germline V gene sequence: CDR1 MGHRA, CDR2 YSYEKL. This CDR3 region has 16 residues. After removal of 4 bases from V and 1 base from J, the junction contained 6 bases not matched to a gene. CDR3 coding DNA: TGCGCCAGCAGCCCGGACAGGGTGAAATCTGGAAACACCATATATTTT. Its protein is CASSPDRVKSGNTIYF.

The rearrangement links TRBV18 to TRBJ1-2; D gene ambiguous. CDR3 length equals 14 residues. Trimming shortened V by 4 bases and J by 1 base, and 10 bases separated the two germline ends. Germline CDR1 KGHSH, CDR2 LQKENI. CDR3 sequence (DNA): TGTGCCAGCTCACTCCCACAGATTAACTATGGCTACACCTTC. It is translated as CASSLPQINYGYTF.

V and J are TRBV18 and TRBJ2-1; D remains ambiguous. This CDR3 contains 16 residues. Germline CDR1 and CDR2: KGHSH and LQKENI. The ends were cut back, 0 bases at V and 0 bases at J, with 9 bases in the middle. The CDR3 DNA reads as TGTGCCAGCTCACCACCGAGCGCGCCCTCCTACAATGAGCAGTTCTTC. Protein sequence: CASSPPSAPSYNEQFF.

The gene calls are TRBV30 and TRBJ1-2; 7 nucleotides match TRBD1. CDR1 is GTSNPN and CDR2 is SVGIG in the germline V gene (reference sequence). Trimming took 0 bases from V and 5 from J; bases not matched to a gene: 9. CDR3 size: 15 residues. The CDR3 nucleotides read TGTGCCTGGAGTGTAAATCCTGGCAGGGGGTATGGCTACACCTTC. As protein: CAWSVNPGRGYGYTF.

This rearrangement joins TRBV5-1 to TRBJ1-4; D gene ambiguous. This CDR3 region has 15 residues. Trimming shortened V by 0 bases and J by 8 bases, and 14 bases separated the two germline ends. The germline gives CDR1 SGHRS, CDR2 YFSETQ. The CDR3 nucleotides read TGCGCCAGCAGCTTGGACCCAGGTATAAGCGAAAAACTGTTTTTT. Translated: CASSLDPGISEKLFF.